This T cell receptor (beta chain) came from a study of cytomegalovirus exposure and HLA in healthy donors. With 60 Vbeta and 13 Jbeta primers, the PCR was carried out. Using immunoSEQ multiplex PCR, the repertoire was profiled, and TCRdb retains in-frame clones only, with some absent. The top ten clones hold 1.8% of a sample with 220,000 or so clones, about 75% of them seen once. Regarding this clone: Antigen: not known.

Findings of the study overall: In a later analysis, 16,951 TCR beta sequences were associated with HLA alleles at 0.05 false discovery rate.

This CDR3 has 14 residues. Per germline, CDR1 MNHEY and CDR2 SVGAGI. V lost 7 bases and J lost 2, with 12 bases in between. The chain employs TRBV6-5 and TRBJ2-1; D call uncertain. This sequence was found in a woman aged 25 to 39 in good health and CMV-seronegative. Sequenced: PBMCs. The CDR3 is CASTDSSPYNEQFF. CDR3 DNA: TGTGCCAGCACCGATAGTAGCCCCTACAATGAGCAGTTCTTC.